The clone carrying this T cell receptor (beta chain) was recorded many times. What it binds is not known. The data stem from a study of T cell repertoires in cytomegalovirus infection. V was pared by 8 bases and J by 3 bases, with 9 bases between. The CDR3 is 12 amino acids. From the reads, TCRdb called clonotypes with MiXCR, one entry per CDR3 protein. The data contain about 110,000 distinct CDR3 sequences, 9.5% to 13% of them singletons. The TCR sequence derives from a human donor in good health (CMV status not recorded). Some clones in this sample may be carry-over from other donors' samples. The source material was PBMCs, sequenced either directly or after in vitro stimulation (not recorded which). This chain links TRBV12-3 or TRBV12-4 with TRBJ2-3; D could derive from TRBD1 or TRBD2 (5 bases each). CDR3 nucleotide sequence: TGTGCCAGCCGAGGGGATACAGATACGCAGTATTTT. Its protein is CASRGDTDTQYF.